These 27 T cell receptor beta chains were sequenced from one sample in a study of T cells after yellow fever vaccination (dated by TCRdb to the late 2010s). The sample's treatment or condition, from its label and the paper: live attenuated yellow fever vaccine strain. Receptor libraries were prepared by 5' RACE. Sequencing relied on an Illumina HiSeq 2500. The public reads were run again by TCRdb, first through fastp at Q25 and then through MiXCR, and only productive beta chains were kept. Rows with one shared CDR3 protein collapse into an entry with the most common genes and DNA. The table for this sample lists under 300,000 distinct CDR3 sequences; roughly 13% of them were counted only once. Roughly 0.5% of the sample lies in the top ten. This material consisted of CD4+ T cells sorted from PBMCs, taken 45 days after the yellow fever booster vaccination. The receptor set was obtained from a man aged 25-40 years who received the YFV17D yellow fever vaccine.

Only a few counts were recorded for this clonotype. The chain carries TRBV10-2 and TRBJ2-1, with TRBD2 matching 13 bases. Trimming cost V 4 bases and J 10 bases; bases outside gene matches: 7. The germline CDR1 and CDR2 sequences are WSHSY and SAAADI. This CDR3 is built from 15 residues. The DNA of the CDR3 is TGCGCCAGCAGTGGGCATGGGACTAGCGGGGAGGAGCAGTTCTTC. Translation: CASSGHGTSGEEQFF.

This clonotype was counted a few times. This CDR3 is CASSIDRGSSYNEQFF. The CDR3 nucleotides read TGCGCCAGCAGCATCGACAGGGGAAGCTCCTACAATGAGCAGTTCTTC. The V and J genes are TRBV5-1 and TRBJ2-1, with TRBD1 matching 8 bases. V shed 4 bases, J shed 0 bases, and the junction held 6 bases outside the gene matches. The V gene's germline CDR1 is SGHRS and CDR2 YFSETQ. The CDR3 is made up of 16 amino acids.

This clonotype came up a few times. The chain combines TRBV10-3 with TRBJ1-2; weak D call: TRBD1 (6 bases). The CDR3 consists of 14 residues. Germline-derived CDR1 and CDR2 are ENHRY and SYGVKD. V lost 3 bases to trimming and J lost 2 bases, with 10 bases between them. CDR3 loop: CAISEVGGNYGYTF. The CDR3 coding sequence is TGTGCCATCAGTGAAGTAGGGGGGAACTATGGCTACACCTTC.

This sequence joins TRBV11-1 and TRBJ2-1; D is possibly TRBD1 (6 bases). The germline V and J ends were trimmed by 5 bases and 0 bases, with 8 bases remaining between them. The CDR3 spans 14 residues. CDR1 and CDR2 from the germline V gene are SGHAT and FQDESV (reference sequence). CDR3 nucleotide sequence: TGTGCCAGCAGCGTACAGGGCTCCTACAATGAGCAGTTCTTC. It is translated as CASSVQGSYNEQFF. Filled out from reference TRBV11-1 and TRBJ2-1, the complete variable domain reads EAEVAQSPRYKITEKSQAVAFWCDPISGHATLYWYRQILGQGPELLVQFQDESVVDDSQLPKDRFSAERLKGVDSTLKIQPAELGDSAMYLCASSVQGSYNEQFFGPGTRLTVL.

This clonotype was recorded a few times. This sequence joins TRBV20-1 and TRBJ1-5, with D unclear. CDR3 length: 14 residues. Between the trimmed V and J ends, which lost 3 bases and 5 bases, there was a span of 14 bases. Germline CDR1 DFQATT, CDR2 SNEGSKA (reference sequence). The CDR3 nucleotides read TGCAGTGCTAGGGTCCCCTCAGGCGATCAGCCCCAGCATTTT. Amino acid sequence: CSARVPSGDQPQHF.

This clonotype has only a few counts. At one end, the junction sequence differs from germline, possibly due to a read error. The chain couples TRBV4-2 to TRBJ2-7, with a weak D call TRBD1 (6 bases). Germline CDR1 reads LGHNA; CDR2 reads YNFKEQ. The CDR3 consists of 16 residues. The CDR3 here is CASSQGMGTQLNEQYF. CDR3 in DNA: TGTGCCAGCAGTCAAGGGATGGGGACACAGCTTAATGAGCAGTACTTC.

Remarks on this clonotype: Sequence at one end of the junction differs from germline and may be a read error. The rearrangement links TRBV10-3 to TRBJ2-5; D is perhaps TRBD1 or TRBD2 (6 bases each). Germline V CDR1 and CDR2: ENHRY, SYGVKD. CDR3 size: 19 residues. The CDR3 region has the DNA TGTGCCTTCAGTTCCCCTAGGGGCTTCCGGGACACCCGGGGGGAGACCCAGTACTTC. This gives the protein CAFSSPRGFRDTRGETQYF.

CDR3 sequence: CASSESNRVGEQYF. CDR3 in DNA: TGCGCCAGCAGCGAATCAAACAGGGTAGGCGAGCAGTACTTC. J is TRBJ2-7 and V is TRBV10-1; TRBD1 might be the D (6 bases). From germline, CDR1 is WNHNN and CDR2 SYGVQD (reference sequence). CDR3 length: 14 amino acids. V lost 6 bases and J lost 6, with 18 bases in between.

The chain employs TRBV11-2 and TRBJ2-2; TRBD1 matches 8 bases. The CDR3 spans 15 residues. The V gene's germline CDR1 is SGHAT and CDR2 FQNNGV. V shed 5 bases and J 6 bases; nucleotides not matched to a gene: 8. The CDR3 DNA follows: TGTGCCAGCAGCACGCAGGGGGCTGAGGCCGGGGAGCTGTTTTTT. Protein sequence: CASSTQGAEAGELFF.

The V gene is TRBV6-5, the J gene TRBJ1-5; D unclear. V shed 4 bases and J shed 2 bases, with 12 bases lying between them. The CDR3 loop spans 15 amino acids. Germline CDR1 MNHEY, CDR2 SVGAGI. The CDR3 here is CASSSSGMGNQPQHF. In DNA form, the CDR3 reads TGTGCCAGCAGTTCATCAGGTATGGGCAATCAGCCCCAGCATTTT.

The table lists this clonotype with a few counts. The chain joins TRBV5-1 to TRBJ2-5, with 10 bases aligning to TRBD1. Germline V gene data show CDR1 as SGHRS and CDR2 as YFSETQ. Germline trimming cut 4 bases from V and 3 bases from J; bases unmatched to any gene: 6. The CDR3 is made up of 15 amino acids. In DNA, the CDR3 is TGCGCCAGCAGCAAGGGACAGGGGAATGAAGAGACCCAGTACTTC. It codes for CASSKGQGNEETQYF.

This clonotype was detected ten times or more. V gene TRBV6-1 combines with J gene TRBJ2-6; 7 nucleotides match TRBD2. V was pared by 7 bases and J by 0 bases, with 6 bases of the junction left unmatched. The CDR3 runs 16 residues. Germline V gives CDR1 MNHNS, CDR2 SASEGT. The CDR3 is CASTERGVSGANVLTF. The CDR3 nucleotides read TGTGCCAGCACCGAGCGGGGAGTCTCTGGGGCCAACGTCCTGACTTTC.

This clonotype was seen a handful of times. The rearrangement joins TRBV29-1 to TRBJ2-7, with TRBD2 as a possible D gene (5 bases). CDR3 size: 14 residues. Trimming took off 2 bases at V and 6 bases at J, with 17 bases between the two ends. Germline assignment: CDR1 SQVTM and CDR2 ANQGSEA. The DNA of the CDR3 is TGCAGCGTTGAACTCCGGGGTCCCTTCTCCGAGCAGTACTTC. Translation: CSVELRGPFSEQYF.

This clonotype occurred many times. This rearrangement joins TRBV5-4 to TRBJ2-2; TRBD2 might be the D (6 bases). The CDR3 contains 20 residues. Germline V CDR1 and CDR2: SGHNT, YYREEE (reference sequence). Trimming removed 0 bases at V and 3 bases at J, with 24 bases between. The CDR3 region is CASSLGGGRRGRRDTGELFF. CDR3 in DNA: TGTGCCAGCAGCTTGGGGGGTGGTCGAAGGGGCCGGAGGGACACCGGGGAGCTGTTTTTT. Together with reference TRBV5-4 and TRBJ2-2, the CDR3 gives the full variable domain: ETGVTQSPTHLIKTRGQQVTLRCSSQSGHNTVSWYQQALGQGPQFIFQYYREEENGRGNFPPRFSGLQFPNYSSELNVNALELDDSALYLCASSLGGGRRGRRDTGELFFGEGSRLTVL.

This clonotype was found a few times. The rearrangement links TRBV7-2 to TRBJ1-1; D remains ambiguous. The germline gives CDR1 SGHTA, CDR2 FQGNSA. This CDR3 region has 14 residues. Trimming cost V 5 bases and J 4 bases, with 14 bases left between them. CDR3 bases: TGTGCCAGCAGCCCCTCTATAGGGAGCACTGAAGCTTTCTTT. Protein product: CASSPSIGSTEAFF.

This CDR3 is CASSPNLGNDYEQYF. The CDR3 DNA is TGTGCCAGCTCACCCAACCTCGGGAACGACTACGAGCAGTACTTC. V is TRBV18 and J is TRBJ2-7; D might be TRBD2 (5 bases). Germline V CDR1 and CDR2: KGHSH, LQKENI. This CDR3 is built from 15 residues. Trimming removed 3 bases from V and 3 bases from J, with 15 bases in between. Complete variable domain (other parts from reference TRBV18 and TRBJ2-7): NAGVMQNPRHLVRRRGQEARLRCSPMKGHSHVYWYRQLPEEGLKFMVYLQKENIIDESGMPKERFSAEFPKEGPSILRIQQVVRGDSAAYFCASSPNLGNDYEQYFGPGTRLTVT.

This clonotype has more than one count but fewer than ten. The chain employs TRBV7-7 and TRBJ2-7; D tentatively reads TRBD1 or TRBD2 (5 bases each). The V end lost 1 base, the J end lost 5 bases, and 9 bases lay between the germline ends. The CDR3 length is 13 residues. Germline V CDR1 and CDR2: SSHAT, FNYEAQ (reference sequence). This CDR3 reads CASSLGLQDEQYF. As DNA, the CDR3 is TGTGCCAGCAGCTTAGGACTACAGGACGAGCAGTACTTC.

This clonotype was seen at least ten times. The chain couples TRBV12-3 or TRBV12-4 to TRBJ1-1; the D is unclear. The CDR3 extends over 11 amino acids. Trimming left V 1 base short and J 11 bases short, with 8 bases between. CDR3 sequence reads: CASSLGVIAFF. CDR3 DNA sequence: TGTGCCAGCAGTTTAGGGGTGATCGCTTTCTTT.

This clonotype was recorded a few times. V usage is TRBV13 and J usage is TRBJ2-3, with D perhaps assigned TRBD1 or TRBD2 (6 bases each). This CDR3 is built from 14 residues. Germline V gives CDR1 PRHDT, CDR2 FYEKMQ (reference sequence). Trimming pared 8 bases from V and 1 base from J, leaving 13 bases between. As DNA, the CDR3 is TGTGCCAGCTGTAGGGGGGACCGCACAGATACGCAGTATTTT. This encodes CASCRGDRTDTQYF.

This clonotype has just a few counts. The chain has TRBV28 and TRBJ1-2; the match to TRBD1 covers 12 bases. With V trimmed by 4 bases and J by 7 bases, 10 bases remained unmatched. Germline lookup yields CDR1 MDHEN and CDR2 SYDVKM. There are 16 residues in the CDR3. The CDR3 DNA reads TGTGCCAGCAGTTCGGGACAGGGGGCCCCCCGTTTTGGCTACACCTTC. Translating it yields CASSSGQGAPRFGYTF.

The J gene is TRBJ1-6, the V gene TRBV19, with TRBD1 identical over 7 bases. CDR1 LNHDA and CDR2 SQIVND come from the germline V gene (reference sequence). The J segment lost 7 bases and the V segment lost 7 bases, leaving 4 bases of the junction unmatched. This CDR3 region has 13 residues. This chain's CDR3 is CASKTTGNSPLHF. The CDR3 DNA reads TGTGCCAGTAAGACGACAGGGAATTCACCCCTCCACTTT.

The sample holds many counts of this clonotype. J is TRBJ2-1 and V is TRBV10-2; 7 bases line up with TRBD2. Germline V gene lookup returns CDR1 WSHSY and CDR2 SAAADI. J gave up 7 bases and V 6 bases, and 6 bases lay outside the gene matches. The CDR3 runs 13 residues. CDR3 bases: TGCGCCAGCAGGAGCGGGAATAGGAATGAGCAGTTCTTC. It specifies CASRSGNRNEQFF.

The rearrangement joins TRBV30 to TRBJ2-2; TRBD2 agrees at 8 bases. Germline CDR1 and CDR2: GTSNPN and SVGIG (reference sequence). The CDR3 consists of 14 residues. V lost 4 bases to trimming and J lost 3 bases; unmatched junction nucleotides: 4. The CDR3 nucleotides read TGTGCCTGGACTGGGACTAGAGACACCGGGGAGCTGTTTTTT. This encodes CAWTGTRDTGELFF.

There are a few counts of this clonotype. The chain has TRBV6-2 or TRBV6-3 and TRBJ2-2; the match to TRBD2 covers 8 bases. The germline gives CDR1 MNHEY, CDR2 SVGEGT. V shed 7 bases, J shed 6 bases, and the junction held 10 bases outside the gene matches. CDR3 size: 15 residues. Here the CDR3 DNA reads TGTGCCAGCACCATGACGGCGGGAGGAGCCGGGGAGCTGTTTTTT. This sequence encodes CASTMTAGGAGELFF.

This clonotype was observed a handful of times. CDR3: CASSLESGSSYEQYF. For the CDR3, the DNA is TGCGCCAGCAGCTTGGAAAGCGGGAGCTCCTACGAGCAGTACTTC. The chain uses TRBV5-1 and TRBJ2-7, with TRBD2 identical over 8 bases. Germline CDR1 reads SGHRS; CDR2 reads YFSETQ. The CDR3 length is 15 residues. V shed 0 bases, J shed 0 bases, and the junction held 2 bases outside the gene matches.

This clonotype has just a few counts. The chain combines TRBV5-8 with TRBJ2-7; tentatively, D is TRBD2 (6 bases). Trimming took 2 bases from V and 7 from J, leaving 13 bases between them. The CDR3 extends over 13 amino acids. CDR1 and CDR2 (germline): SGHTS, YDEGEE. The CDR3 sequence: CASSFLLRGEQYF. The CDR3 DNA reads as TGTGCCAGCAGCTTCCTATTACGGGGGGAGCAGTACTTC.

The genes are TRBV5-1 and TRBJ2-1, with TRBD2 identical over 14 bases. V shed 2 bases, J shed 9 bases, and the junction held 7 bases outside the gene matches. The CDR3 sequence is 16 residues long. Germline CDR1 SGHRS, CDR2 YFSETQ. CDR3 protein: CASSFPGLAGVSEQFF. The CDR3, as DNA: TGCGCCAGCAGCTTTCCGGGACTAGCGGGAGTGAGTGAGCAGTTCTTC.